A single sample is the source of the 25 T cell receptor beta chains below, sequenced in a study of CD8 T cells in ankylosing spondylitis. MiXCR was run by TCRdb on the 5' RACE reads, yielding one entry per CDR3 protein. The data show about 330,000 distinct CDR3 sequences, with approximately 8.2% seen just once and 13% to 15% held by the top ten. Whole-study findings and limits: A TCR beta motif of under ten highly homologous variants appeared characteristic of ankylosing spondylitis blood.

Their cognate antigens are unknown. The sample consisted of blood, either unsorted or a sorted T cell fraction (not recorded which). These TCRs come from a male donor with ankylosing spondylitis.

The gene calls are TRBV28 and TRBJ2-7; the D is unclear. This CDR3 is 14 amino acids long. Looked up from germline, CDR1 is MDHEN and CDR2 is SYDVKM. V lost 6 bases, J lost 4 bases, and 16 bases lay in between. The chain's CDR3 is CASRDSEVRYEQYF. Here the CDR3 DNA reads TGTGCCAGCAGGGATAGTGAAGTACGATACGAGCAGTACTTC.

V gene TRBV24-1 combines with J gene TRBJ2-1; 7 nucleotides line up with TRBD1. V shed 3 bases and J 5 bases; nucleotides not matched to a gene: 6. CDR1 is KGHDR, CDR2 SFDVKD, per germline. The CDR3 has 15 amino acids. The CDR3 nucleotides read TGTGCCACCAGTGATGACAGGGCGACAAACAATGAGCAGTTCTTC. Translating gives CATSDDRATNNEQFF.

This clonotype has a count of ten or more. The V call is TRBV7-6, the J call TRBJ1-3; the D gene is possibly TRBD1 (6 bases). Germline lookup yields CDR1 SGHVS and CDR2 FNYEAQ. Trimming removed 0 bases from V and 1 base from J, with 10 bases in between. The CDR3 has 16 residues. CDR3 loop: CASSLAGGISGNTIYF. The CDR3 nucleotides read TGTGCCAGCAGCTTAGCAGGGGGTATATCTGGAAACACCATATATTTT.

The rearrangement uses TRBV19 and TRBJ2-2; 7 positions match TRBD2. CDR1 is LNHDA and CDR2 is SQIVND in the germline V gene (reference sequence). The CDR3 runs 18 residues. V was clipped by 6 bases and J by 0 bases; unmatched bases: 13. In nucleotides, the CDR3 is TGTGCCAGTAGGAAGGCGGGAGTGAGCCGCCCGAACACCGGGGAGCTGTTTTTT. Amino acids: CASRKAGVSRPNTGELFF.

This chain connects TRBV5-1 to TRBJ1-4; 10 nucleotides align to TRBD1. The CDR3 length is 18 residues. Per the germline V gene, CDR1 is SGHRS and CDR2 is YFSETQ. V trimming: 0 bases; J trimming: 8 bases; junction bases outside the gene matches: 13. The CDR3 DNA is TGCGCCAGCAGCTTGGGAGGGGCGACAGGGGGCTCGGTGGAAAAACTGTTTTTT. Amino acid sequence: CASSLGGATGGSVEKLFF.

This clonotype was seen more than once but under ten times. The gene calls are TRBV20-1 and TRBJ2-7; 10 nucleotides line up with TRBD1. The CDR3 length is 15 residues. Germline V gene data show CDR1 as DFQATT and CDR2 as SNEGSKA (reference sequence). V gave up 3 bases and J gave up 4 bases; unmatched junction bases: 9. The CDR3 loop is CSASSPGQGTYEQYF. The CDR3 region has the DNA TGCAGTGCTAGCTCCCCGGGACAGGGGACGTACGAGCAGTACTTC.

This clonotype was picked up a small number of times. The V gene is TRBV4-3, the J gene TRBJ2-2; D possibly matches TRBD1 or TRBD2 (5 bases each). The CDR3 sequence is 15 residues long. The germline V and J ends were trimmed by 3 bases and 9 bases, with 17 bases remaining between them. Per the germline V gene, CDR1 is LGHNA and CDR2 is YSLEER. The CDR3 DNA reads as TGCGCCAGCAGCCAGACCCAGACGAGGGACCGGGAGCTGTTTTTT. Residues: CASSQTQTRDRELFF.

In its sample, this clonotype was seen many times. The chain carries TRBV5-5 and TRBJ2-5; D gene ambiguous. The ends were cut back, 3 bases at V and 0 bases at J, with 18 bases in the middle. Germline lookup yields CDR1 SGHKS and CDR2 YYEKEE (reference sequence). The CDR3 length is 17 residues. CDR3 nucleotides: TGTGCCAGCAGCTCGGGCAGAATCACCTTGTACCAAGAGACCCAGTACTTC. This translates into CASSSGRITLYQETQYF. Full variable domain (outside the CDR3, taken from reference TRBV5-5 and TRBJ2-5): DAGVTQSPTHLIKTRGQQVTLRCSPISGHKSVSWYQQVLGQGPQFIFQYYEKEERGRGNFPDRFSARQFPNYSSELNVNALLLGDSALYLCASSSGRITLYQETQYFGPGTRLLVL.

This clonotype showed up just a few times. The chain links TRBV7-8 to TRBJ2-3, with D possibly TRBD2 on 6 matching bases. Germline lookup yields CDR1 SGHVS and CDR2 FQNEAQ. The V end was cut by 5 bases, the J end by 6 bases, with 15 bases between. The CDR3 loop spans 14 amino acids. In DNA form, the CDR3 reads TGTGCCAGCAGCCGATACCGTGGAGGGGATACGCAGTATTTT. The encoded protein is CASSRYRGGDTQYF. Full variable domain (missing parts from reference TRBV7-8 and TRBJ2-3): GAGVSQSPRYKVAKRGQDVALRCDPISGHVSLFWYQQALGQGPEFLTYFQNEAQLDKSGLPSDRFFAERPEGSVSTLKIQRTQQEDSAVYLCASSRYRGGDTQYFGPGTRLTVL.

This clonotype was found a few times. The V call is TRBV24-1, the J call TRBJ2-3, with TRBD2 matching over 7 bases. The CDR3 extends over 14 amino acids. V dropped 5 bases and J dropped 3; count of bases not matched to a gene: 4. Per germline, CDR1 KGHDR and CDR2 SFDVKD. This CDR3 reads CATSASGGTDTQYF. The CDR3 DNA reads TGTGCCACCAGTGCTAGCGGAGGGACAGATACGCAGTATTTT.

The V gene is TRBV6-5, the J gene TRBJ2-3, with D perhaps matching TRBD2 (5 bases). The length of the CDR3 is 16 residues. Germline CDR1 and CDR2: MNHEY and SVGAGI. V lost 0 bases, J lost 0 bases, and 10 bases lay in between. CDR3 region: CASSYSLAPSTDTQYF. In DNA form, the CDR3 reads TGTGCCAGCAGTTACTCTTTAGCGCCTAGCACAGATACGCAGTATTTT.

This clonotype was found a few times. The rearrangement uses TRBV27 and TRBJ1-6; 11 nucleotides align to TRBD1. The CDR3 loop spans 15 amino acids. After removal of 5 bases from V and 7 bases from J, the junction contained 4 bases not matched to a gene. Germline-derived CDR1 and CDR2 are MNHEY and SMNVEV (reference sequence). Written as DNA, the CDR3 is TGTGCCAGCAGTGCCCGGGACAGGGGGAATTCACCCCTCCACTTT. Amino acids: CASSARDRGNSPLHF.

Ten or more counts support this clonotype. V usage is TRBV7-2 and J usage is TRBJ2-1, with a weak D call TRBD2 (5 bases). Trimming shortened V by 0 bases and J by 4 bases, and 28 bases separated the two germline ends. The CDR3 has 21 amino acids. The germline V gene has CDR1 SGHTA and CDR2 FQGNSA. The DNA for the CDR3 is TGTGCCAGCAGCTTAGCCACAGCTAAGCCCCTGGGGTGGGAGAGTTACAATGAGCAGTTCTTC. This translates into CASSLATAKPLGWESYNEQFF.

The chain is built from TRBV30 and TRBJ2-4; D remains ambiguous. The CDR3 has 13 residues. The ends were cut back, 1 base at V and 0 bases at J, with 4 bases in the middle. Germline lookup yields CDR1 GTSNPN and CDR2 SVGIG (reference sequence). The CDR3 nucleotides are TGTGCCTGGAGTGGGCTAGCCAAAAACATTCAGTACTTC. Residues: CAWSGLAKNIQYF.

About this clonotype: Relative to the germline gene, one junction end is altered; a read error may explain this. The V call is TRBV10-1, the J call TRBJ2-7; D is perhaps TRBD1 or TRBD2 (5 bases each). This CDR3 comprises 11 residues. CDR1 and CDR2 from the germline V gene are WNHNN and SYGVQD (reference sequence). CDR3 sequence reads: CASSGGTGLHF. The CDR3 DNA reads TGCGCCAGCAGTGGGGGGACCGGACTGCACTTC.

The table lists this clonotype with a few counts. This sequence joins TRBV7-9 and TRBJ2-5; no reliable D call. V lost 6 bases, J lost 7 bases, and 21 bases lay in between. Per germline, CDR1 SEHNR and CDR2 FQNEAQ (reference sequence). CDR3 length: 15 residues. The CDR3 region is CASRPGSTPHRTQYF. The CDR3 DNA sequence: TGTGCCAGCAGGCCCGGCTCCACTCCTCACCGGACCCAGTACTTC.

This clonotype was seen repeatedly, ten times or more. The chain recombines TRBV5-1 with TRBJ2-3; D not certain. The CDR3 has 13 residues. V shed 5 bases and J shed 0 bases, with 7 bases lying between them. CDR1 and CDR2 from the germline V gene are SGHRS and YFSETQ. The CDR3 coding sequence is TGCGCCAGCAGTTTTGCTAGCACAGATACGCAGTATTTT. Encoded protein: CASSFASTDTQYF.

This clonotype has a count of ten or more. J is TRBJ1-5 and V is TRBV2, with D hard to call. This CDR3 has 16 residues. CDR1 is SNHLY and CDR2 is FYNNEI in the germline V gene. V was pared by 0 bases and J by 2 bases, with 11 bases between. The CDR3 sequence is CASSEARSLRNQPQHF. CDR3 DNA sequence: TGTGCCAGCAGTGAAGCGAGGTCTCTCCGCAATCAGCCCCAGCATTTT.

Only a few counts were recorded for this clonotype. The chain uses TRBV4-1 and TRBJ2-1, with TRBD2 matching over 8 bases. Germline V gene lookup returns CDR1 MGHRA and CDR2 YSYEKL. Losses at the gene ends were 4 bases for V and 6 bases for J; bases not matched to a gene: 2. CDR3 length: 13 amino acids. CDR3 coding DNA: TGCGCCAGCAGCCCGACTAGCGCCAATGAGCAGTTCTTC. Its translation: CASSPTSANEQFF.

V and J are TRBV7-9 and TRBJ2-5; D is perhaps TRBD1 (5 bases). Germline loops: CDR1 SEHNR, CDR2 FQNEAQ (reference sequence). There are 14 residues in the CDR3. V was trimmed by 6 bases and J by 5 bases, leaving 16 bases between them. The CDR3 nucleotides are TGTGCCAGCAGACCCAGGACAAGCCTGGAGACCCAGTACTTC. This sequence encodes CASRPRTSLETQYF.

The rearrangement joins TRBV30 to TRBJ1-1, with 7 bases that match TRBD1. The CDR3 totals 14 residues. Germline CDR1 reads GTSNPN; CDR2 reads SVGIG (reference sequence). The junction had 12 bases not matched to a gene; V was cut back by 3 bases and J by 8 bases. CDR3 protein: CAWSPTGIALEAFF. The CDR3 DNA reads TGTGCCTGGAGCCCGACAGGGATTGCCCTCGAAGCTTTCTTT.

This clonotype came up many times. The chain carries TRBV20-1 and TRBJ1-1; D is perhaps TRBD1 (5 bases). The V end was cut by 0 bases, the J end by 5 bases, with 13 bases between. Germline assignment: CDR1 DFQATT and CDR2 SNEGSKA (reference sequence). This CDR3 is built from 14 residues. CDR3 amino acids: CSAREQKGWTEAFF. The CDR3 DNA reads TGCAGTGCTAGAGAGCAGAAGGGGTGGACTGAAGCTTTCTTT.

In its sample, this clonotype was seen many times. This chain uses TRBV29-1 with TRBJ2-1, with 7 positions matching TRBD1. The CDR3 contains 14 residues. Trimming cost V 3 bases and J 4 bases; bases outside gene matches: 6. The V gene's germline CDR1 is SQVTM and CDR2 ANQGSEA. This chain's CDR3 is CSVEEWTGYNEQFF. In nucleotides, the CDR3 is TGCAGCGTTGAGGAATGGACAGGATACAATGAGCAGTTCTTC.

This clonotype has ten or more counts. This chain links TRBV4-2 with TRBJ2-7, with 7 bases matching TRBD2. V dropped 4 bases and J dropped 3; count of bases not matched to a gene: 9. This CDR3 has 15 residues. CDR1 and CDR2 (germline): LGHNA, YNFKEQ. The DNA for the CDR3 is TGTGCCAGCAGCCTTGCCGGGACTAACAGCTACGAGCAGTACTTC. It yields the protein CASSLAGTNSYEQYF.

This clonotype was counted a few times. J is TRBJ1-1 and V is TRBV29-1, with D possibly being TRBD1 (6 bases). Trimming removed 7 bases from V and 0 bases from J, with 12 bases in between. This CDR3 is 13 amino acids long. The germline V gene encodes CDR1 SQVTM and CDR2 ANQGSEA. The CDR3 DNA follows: TGCAGCGGTGGGGGCGGCTTGAACACTGAAGCTTTCTTT. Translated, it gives CSGGGGLNTEAFF.